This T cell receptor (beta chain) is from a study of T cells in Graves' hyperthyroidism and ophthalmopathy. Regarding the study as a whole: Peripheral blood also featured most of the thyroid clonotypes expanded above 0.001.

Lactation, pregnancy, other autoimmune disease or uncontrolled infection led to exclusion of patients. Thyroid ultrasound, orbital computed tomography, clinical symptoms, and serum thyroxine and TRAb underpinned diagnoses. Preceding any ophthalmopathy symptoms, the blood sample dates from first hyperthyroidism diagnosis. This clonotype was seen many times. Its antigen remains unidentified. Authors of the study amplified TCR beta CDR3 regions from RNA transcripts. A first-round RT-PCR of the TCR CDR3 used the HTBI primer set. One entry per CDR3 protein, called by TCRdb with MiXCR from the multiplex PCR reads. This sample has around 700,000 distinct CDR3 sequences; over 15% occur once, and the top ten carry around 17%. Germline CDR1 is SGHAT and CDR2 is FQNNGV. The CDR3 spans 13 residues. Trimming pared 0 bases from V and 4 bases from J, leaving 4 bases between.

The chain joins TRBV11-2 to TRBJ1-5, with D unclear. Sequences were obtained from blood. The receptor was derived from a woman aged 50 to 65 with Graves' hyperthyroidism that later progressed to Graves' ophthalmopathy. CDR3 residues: CASSLEQNQPQHF. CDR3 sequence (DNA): TGTGCCAGCAGCTTAGAACAGAATCAGCCCCAGCATTTT.